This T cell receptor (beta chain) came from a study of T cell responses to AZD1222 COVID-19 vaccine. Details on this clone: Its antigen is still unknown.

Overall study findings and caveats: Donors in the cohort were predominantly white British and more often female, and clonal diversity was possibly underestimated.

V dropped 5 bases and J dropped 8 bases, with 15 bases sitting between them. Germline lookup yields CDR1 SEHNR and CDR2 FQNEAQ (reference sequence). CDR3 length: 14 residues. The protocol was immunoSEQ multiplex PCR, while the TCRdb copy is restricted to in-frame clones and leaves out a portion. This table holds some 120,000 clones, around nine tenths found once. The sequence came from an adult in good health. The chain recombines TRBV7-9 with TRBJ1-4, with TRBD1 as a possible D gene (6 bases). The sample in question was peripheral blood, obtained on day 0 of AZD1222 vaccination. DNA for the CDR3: TGTGCCAGCAGCGTACAGGGAGGGGCAGAAAAACTGTTTTTT. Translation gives CASSVQGGAEKLFF. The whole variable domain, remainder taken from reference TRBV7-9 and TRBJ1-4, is DTGVSQNPRHKITKRGQNVTFRCDPISEHNRLYWYRQTLGQGPEFLTYFQNEAQLEKSRLLSDRFSAERPKGSFSTLEIQRTEQGDSAMYLCASSVQGGAEKLFFGSGTQLSVL.